The 21 T cell receptor beta chains below were found in one sample sequenced in a study of T cells in Graves' hyperthyroidism and ophthalmopathy. Amplified TCR beta CDR3 regions came from RNA transcripts. First-round RT-PCR with HTBI primers amplified the TCR CDR3 region. TCRdb processed the multiplex PCR reads anew with MiXCR; each CDR3 protein has one entry. The sample lists approximately 600,000 distinct CDR3 sequences, more than 13% occurring once. Sequenced material: blood. These receptors were taken from a woman aged 18 to 35 with Graves' ophthalmopathy.

This chain joins TRBV3-1 and TRBJ1-1; D unclear. The CDR3 totals 13 residues. Deletions cut 4 bases from V and 7 bases from J, with 13 bases between. Germline CDR1 reads LGHDT; CDR2 reads YNNKEL (reference sequence). This CDR3 reads CASSPTIQLEAFF. DNA for the CDR3: TGTGCCAGCAGCCCAACCATACAGCTTGAAGCTTTCTTT.

This clonotype was observed many times. The chain has TRBV28 and TRBJ2-7; TRBD2 aligns across 10 bases. The CDR3 has 21 residues. The V segment lost 5 bases and the J segment 1 base; nucleotides outside the gene matches: 23. Germline CDR1 MDHEN, CDR2 SYDVKM. The CDR3 bases are TGTGCCAGCAGTCAGTCCAGGGCGTGGACTCTAGCGGGAGATGGGTCCTACGAGCAGTACTTC. Translated, it gives CASSQSRAWTLAGDGSYEQYF. Full variable domain (rest looked up from reference TRBV28 and TRBJ2-7): DVKVTQSSRYLVKRTGEKVFLECVQDMDHENMFWYRQDPGLGLRLIYFSYDVKMKEKGDIPEGYSVSREKKERFSLILESASTNQTSMYLCASSQSRAWTLAGDGSYEQYFGPGTRLTVT.

This clonotype was recorded at least ten times. The CDR3 sequence: CASSTYEFGSTEAFF. DNA for the CDR3: TGTGCCAGCAGCACCTACGAATTCGGGAGCACTGAAGCTTTCTTT. This chain links TRBV11-3 with TRBJ1-1; D not resolved. The germline CDR1 and CDR2 sequences are SGHNT and YENEEA. Trimming stripped 5 bases from V and 4 bases from J, with 17 bases between. CDR3 size: 15 residues.

The V gene is TRBV5-8, the J gene TRBJ1-1; D uncertain. The germline V and J ends were trimmed by 0 bases and 5 bases, with 8 bases remaining between them. Germline CDR1 SGHTS, CDR2 YDEGEE. The CDR3 sequence is 13 residues long. CDR3 in DNA: TGTGCCAGCAGCTTGGGCCCCCTTACTGAAGCTTTCTTT. Protein: CASSLGPLTEAFF.

Many counts were recorded for this clonotype. The chain links TRBV27 to TRBJ2-2; TRBD1 matches 9 bases. Germline V gene data show CDR1 as MNHEY and CDR2 as SMNVEV (reference sequence). V shed 3 bases, J shed 6 bases, and the junction held 14 bases outside the gene matches. This CDR3 is built from 18 residues. The CDR3 sequence: CASSFGGVSGQGPGELFF. For the CDR3, the DNA is TGTGCCAGCAGTTTCGGAGGTGTTTCGGGACAGGGTCCCGGGGAGCTGTTTTTT.

J is TRBJ1-1 and V is TRBV7-9, with D hard to call. Trimming took 6 bases from V and 1 from J, leaving 9 bases between them. Germline CDR1 is SEHNR and CDR2 is FQNEAQ (reference sequence). The CDR3 extends over 13 amino acids. In DNA form, the CDR3 reads TGTGCCAGCAGTAAACCGGAGAACACTGAAGCTTTCTTT. Amino acids: CASSKPENTEAFF.

This clonotype appeared many times. The chain links TRBV30 to TRBJ2-5; 7 nucleotides align to TRBD1. This CDR3 spans 13 amino acids. J gave up 5 bases and V 4 bases, and 7 bases lay outside the gene matches. Germline V CDR1 and CDR2: GTSNPN, SVGIG (reference sequence). This CDR3 is CAWNRGGGETQYF. In DNA form, the CDR3 reads TGTGCCTGGAATCGAGGGGGCGGCGAGACCCAGTACTTC. The complete variable domain, with remaining parts taken from reference TRBV30 and TRBJ2-5, reads SQTIHQWPATLVQPVGSPLSLECTVEGTSNPNLYWYRQAAGRGLQLLFYSVGIGQISSEVPQNLSASRPQDRQFILSSKKLLLSDSGFYLCAWNRGGGETQYFGPGTRLLVL.

The chain couples TRBV28 to TRBJ2-1; 13 positions agree with TRBD2. This CDR3 region has 15 residues. Germline lookup yields CDR1 MDHEN and CDR2 SYDVKM. Trimming took 5 bases from V and 7 from J; bases not matched to a gene: 5. CDR3 amino acids: CASSEGLAGRNEQFF. The CDR3 coding sequence is TGTGCCAGCAGTGAGGGACTAGCGGGAAGGAATGAGCAGTTCTTC. The full variable domain, its missing parts supplied by reference TRBV28 and TRBJ2-1, is DVKVTQSSRYLVKRTGEKVFLECVQDMDHENMFWYRQDPGLGLRLIYFSYDVKMKEKGDIPEGYSVSREKKERFSLILESASTNQTSMYLCASSEGLAGRNEQFFGPGTRLTVL.

This clonotype has a count of ten or more. The gene calls are TRBV20-1 and TRBJ2-3; TRBD1 matches 9 bases. Germline trimming cut 4 bases from V and 5 bases from J; bases unmatched to any gene: 16. CDR3 size: 17 residues. The V gene's germline CDR1 is DFQATT and CDR2 SNEGSKA (reference sequence). The CDR3 DNA reads as TGCAGTGCTAAAAACCCCGTAGGACAGGGGAAGGGAGATACGCAGTATTTT. Amino acid sequence: CSAKNPVGQGKGDTQYF.

This clonotype was seen a handful of times. V and J are TRBV7-3 and TRBJ2-7, with 7 bases identical to TRBD1. The germline gives CDR1 SGHTA, CDR2 FQGTGA. With 5 bases clipped from V and 1 base from J, the junction kept 8 bases outside the gene matches. The CDR3 has 15 amino acids. CDR3 protein: CASSPATGPSYEQYF. The CDR3 DNA sequence: TGTGCCAGCAGCCCAGCGACAGGGCCGTCCTACGAGCAGTACTTC.

This clonotype occurred a few times. The V gene is TRBV9, the J gene TRBJ2-7; 7 bases line up with TRBD1. Germline trimming cut 4 bases from V and 1 base from J; bases unmatched to any gene: 5. The germline gives CDR1 SGDLS, CDR2 YYNGEE. The CDR3 consists of 14 residues. The CDR3 loop is CASSPWDRSYEQYF. CDR3 DNA: TGTGCCAGCAGCCCTTGGGACAGATCCTACGAGCAGTACTTC. Full variable domain (outside the CDR3, taken from reference TRBV9 and TRBJ2-7): DSGVTQTPKHLITATGQRVTLRCSPRSGDLSVYWYQQSLDQGLQFLIQYYNGEERAKGNILERFSAQQFPDLHSELNLSSLELGDSALYFCASSPWDRSYEQYFGPGTRLTVT.

This clonotype was observed at least ten times. The rearrangement joins TRBV11-2 to TRBJ2-3; 8 nucleotides line up with TRBD2. J gave up 2 bases and V 2 bases, and 9 bases lay outside the gene matches. Germline lookup yields CDR1 SGHAT and CDR2 FQNNGV. There are 17 residues in the CDR3. The CDR3 here is CASSLQPSGSITDTQYF. As DNA, the CDR3 is TGTGCCAGCAGCTTACAGCCTAGCGGGTCGATCACAGATACGCAGTATTTT.

At least ten counts were recorded for this clonotype. The chain joins TRBV20-1 to TRBJ2-7, with TRBD2 as a possible D gene (6 bases). Trimming removed 1 base from V and 1 base from J, with 14 bases in between. The CDR3 consists of 15 residues. Germline assignment: CDR1 DFQATT and CDR2 SNEGSKA (reference sequence). The CDR3 region has the DNA TGCAGTGCTAGAGCATCTAGCGAGGGTTCCTACGAGCAGTACTTC. Its protein product is CSARASSEGSYEQYF.

With regard to this clonotype: This could be a read error, since a much larger clone is one nucleotide away. This sequence joins TRBV7-9 and TRBJ1-6, with TRBD1 matching 12 bases. Per germline, CDR1 SEHNR and CDR2 FQNEAQ (reference sequence). The CDR3 is 15 amino acids. The V gene end was trimmed by 4 bases and the J gene end by 7 bases; junction bases not matched to a gene: 2. The CDR3 sequence: CASSSGTGGNSPLHF. DNA for the CDR3: TGTGCCAGCAGCTCTGGGACAGGGGGCAATTCACCCCTCCACTTT.

The table lists this clonotype with many counts. The V call is TRBV7-8, the J call TRBJ2-2, with TRBD1 identical over 7 bases. Germline CDR1 SGHVS, CDR2 FQNEAQ. The CDR3 loop spans 19 amino acids. Germline trimming cut 4 bases from V and 5 bases from J; bases unmatched to any gene: 19. The CDR3 nucleotides read TGTGCCAGCAGCTCCGAGGCGGTTCACAGGGGTAGGGGGACCGGGGAGCTGTTTTTT. It specifies CASSSEAVHRGRGTGELFF.

J is TRBJ2-2 and V is TRBV27; D not certain. With 7 bases removed from V and 3 bases from J, the gap between germline ends came to 24 bases. The germline gives CDR1 MNHEY, CDR2 SMNVEV (reference sequence). The CDR3 has 18 residues. DNA of the CDR3: TGTGCCAGCACCAAGATTGGGCAGGTGGTGGGTTACACCGGGGAGCTGTTTTTT. Its translation is CASTKIGQVVGYTGELFF.

With respect to this clonotype: This clone may be a read error of a much larger clone one base away. This chain connects TRBV10-3 to TRBJ2-1; D is ambiguous. Germline CDR1 ENHRY, CDR2 SYGVKD. This CDR3 is built from 14 residues. Trimming left V 10 bases short and J 2 bases short, with 15 bases between. The CDR3 DNA reads as TGTGCCAGCCTAGGGCAAAGTCCCTACAATGAGCAGTTCTTC. Residues: CASLGQSPYNEQFF.

This clonotype was observed many times. V and J are TRBV7-9 and TRBJ2-1; a weak D match, TRBD2 (6 bases). This CDR3 contains 15 residues. V shed 2 bases and J shed 5 bases, with 13 bases lying between them. From germline, CDR1 is SEHNR and CDR2 FQNEAQ (reference sequence). The CDR3 reads CASSLTGVVHNEQFF. CDR3 in DNA: TGTGCCAGCAGCTTAACGGGGGTCGTACACAATGAGCAGTTCTTC.

At least ten counts were recorded for this clonotype. The chain is built from TRBV20-1 and TRBJ2-1; 8 nucleotides line up with TRBD2. Per the germline V gene, CDR1 is DFQATT and CDR2 is SNEGSKA (reference sequence). Trimming removed 3 bases from V and 6 bases from J; junction bases left unmatched: 7. This CDR3 comprises 14 residues. In DNA form, the CDR3 reads TGCAGTGCTAGGGAGACTAGCGAGAGCAATGAGCAGTTCTTC. This sequence encodes CSARETSESNEQFF.

V gene TRBV19 combines with J gene TRBJ2-3; weak D call: TRBD2 (5 bases). The V gene lost 6 bases and the J gene lost 1 base, with 17 bases spanning the gap. The CDR3 covers 16 residues. The V gene's germline CDR1 is LNHDA and CDR2 SQIVND (reference sequence). The CDR3 sequence is CASRPGSGWGTDTQYF. The CDR3 DNA reads TGTGCCAGTAGGCCTGGTTCGGGGTGGGGCACAGATACGCAGTATTTT.

The chain couples TRBV11-3 to TRBJ1-1, with D possibly matching TRBD1 (5 bases). The V end was cut by 5 bases, the J end by 6 bases, with 25 bases between. Germline V gene sequence: CDR1 SGHNT, CDR2 YENEEA. There are 17 residues in the CDR3. CDR3 region: CASSLLRGVWGGPEAFF. Written as DNA, the CDR3 is TGTGCCAGCAGCCTACTCCGTGGGGTATGGGGGGGTCCTGAAGCTTTCTTT.